One sample yielded the 16 T cell receptor beta chains listed below, sequenced in a study of blood T cells in healthy people across ages. A sample-barcoded 5' primer and a J-beta primer mix were used in a second PCR of about 7 to 12 cycles. Via MiXCR, TCRdb re-called the 5' RACE reads, giving one row per CDR3 protein. Of under 1 million distinct CDR3 sequences in the sample, 40% to 50% are singletons; the top ten hold about a fifth. Sequencing was done on a sample of blood. The source of these receptors is a man aged 55 to 70 in good health.

This clonotype was recorded a few times. The V call is TRBV12-3 or TRBV12-4, the J call TRBJ2-6; 8 nucleotides line up with TRBD1. V lost 6 bases and J lost 0; bases outside the gene matches: 7. CDR3 length equals 17 residues. The DNA for the CDR3 is TGTGCCAGCAGCCAGCAGGGGGCCCCCTCTGGGGCCAACGTCCTGACTTTC. It encodes CASSQQGAPSGANVLTF.

The chain recombines TRBV7-2 with TRBJ1-2; no definite D call. The V end was cut by 6 bases, the J end by 2 bases, with 13 bases between. In germline, CDR1 is SGHTA, CDR2 FQGNSA. The CDR3 extends over 14 amino acids. The CDR3 reads CASRLKVGNYGYTF. The CDR3 nucleotides are TGTGCCAGCAGACTCAAGGTGGGCAACTATGGCTACACCTTC.

The chain carries TRBV5-6 and TRBJ1-4; unclear D gene. V shed 4 bases and J shed 4 bases, with 11 bases lying between them. The CDR3 contains 14 residues. From germline, CDR1 is SGHDT and CDR2 YYEEEE. Here the CDR3 reads CASSEDTRNEKLFF. DNA of the CDR3: TGTGCCAGCAGCGAAGACACTCGTAATGAAAAACTGTTTTTT. Full variable domain (rest looked up from reference TRBV5-6 and TRBJ1-4): DAGVTQSPTHLIKTRGQQVTLRCSPKSGHDTVSWYQQALGQGPQFIFQYYEEEERQRGNFPDRFSGHQFPNYSSELNVNALLLGDSALYLCASSEDTRNEKLFFGSGTQLSVL.

This clonotype came up a few times. The chain links TRBV7-2 to TRBJ2-1; weak D call: TRBD2 (5 bases). There are 13 residues in the CDR3. Germline V gene data show CDR1 as SGHTA and CDR2 as FQGNSA. The V end was cut by 7 bases, the J end by 4 bases, with 11 bases between. The CDR3 region is CASNPPGYNEQFF. The CDR3, as DNA: TGTGCCAGCAACCCTCCGGGGTACAATGAGCAGTTCTTC.

The chain employs TRBV7-2 and TRBJ1-1; D call uncertain. From germline, CDR1 is SGHTA and CDR2 FQGNSA. V was shortened by 4 bases and J by 1 base, with 10 bases between the two germline ends. This CDR3 spans 14 amino acids. The DNA for the CDR3 is TGTGCCAGCAGCTCGGATCGATGGAACACTGAAGCTTTCTTT. This translates into CASSSDRWNTEAFF.

This clonotype was recorded a few times. The CDR3, as DNA: TGCGCCAGCAGCCAAGGAGGTTTCCTCCAAGAGACCCAGTACTTC. It specifies CASSQGGFLQETQYF. The rearrangement joins TRBV4-1 to TRBJ2-5; no firm D call. Germline CDR1 is MGHRA and CDR2 is YSYEKL. The germline V and J ends were trimmed by 1 base and 1 base, with 10 bases remaining between them. The CDR3 has 15 residues.

The count of this clonotype is one. A junction end diverges from the germline sequence, so it may reflect a read error. The rearrangement links TRBV7-9 to TRBJ2-1, with 9 bases lining up with TRBD2. The CDR3 spans 14 residues. Germline CDR1 SEHNR, CDR2 FQNEAQ (reference sequence). CDR3 nucleotide sequence: TGTGCCAGCAGCGTAGCGGGGGCCTCCTACGAGCAGTTCTTC. Its translation is CASSVAGASYEQFF.

This rearrangement joins TRBV20-1 to TRBJ2-5; a possible D gene is TRBD1 (6 bases). The ends were cut back, 0 bases at V and 4 bases at J, with 15 bases in the middle. Per germline, CDR1 DFQATT and CDR2 SNEGSKA (reference sequence). The CDR3 is 15 amino acids. The CDR3 sequence is CSARDFRGRGETQYF. CDR3 bases: TGCAGTGCTAGAGACTTCAGGGGACGGGGAGAGACCCAGTACTTC.

The sample holds a few counts of this clonotype. The J gene is TRBJ1-4, the V gene TRBV20-1; D gene ambiguous. Germline CDR1 and CDR2: DFQATT and SNEGSKA (reference sequence). CDR3 size: 14 residues. Deletions cut 1 base from V and 7 bases from J, with 13 bases between. Here the CDR3 reads CSARVSGPGEKLFF. In DNA, the CDR3 is TGCAGTGCTAGAGTTTCCGGGCCCGGTGAAAAACTGTTTTTT.

There are a few counts of this clonotype. The V call is TRBV20-1, the J call TRBJ2-4, with 10 bases matching TRBD1. TRBJ2-7 explains the end of the DNA better; the J call may be wrong. Germline V gives CDR1 DFQATT, CDR2 SNEGSKA (reference sequence). The CDR3 is 14 amino acids. The CDR3 DNA is TGCAGTGCTACCGCCGGGACAGGGGCTTACGAGCAGTACTTC. Amino acids: CSATAGTGAYEQYF.

This clonotype was found a few times. The J gene is TRBJ2-5, the V gene TRBV9; D not certain. The CDR3 consists of 14 residues. V shed 0 bases and J shed 5 bases, with 11 bases lying between them. Germline lookup yields CDR1 SGDLS and CDR2 YYNGEE. The CDR3 is CASSVATPGETQYF. CDR3 in DNA: TGTGCCAGCAGCGTAGCTACGCCCGGGGAGACCCAGTACTTC.

Notes on this clonotype: The germline gene is not matched at one end of the junction; a read error may be the cause. The chain uses TRBV29-1 and TRBJ2-5, with D tentatively TRBD2 (5 bases). Germline V gene sequence: CDR1 SQVTM, CDR2 ANQGSEA. The CDR3 is 14 amino acids. Written as DNA, the CDR3 is TGCGGCGTGGCCGGGATCCTCCTCCAAGAGACCCAGTACTTC. It specifies CGVAGILLQETQYF.

The rearrangement uses TRBV3-1 and TRBJ2-1; a possible D gene is TRBD2 (5 bases). CDR1 and CDR2 from the germline V gene are LGHDT and YNNKEL (reference sequence). Trimming took 1 base from V and 15 from J, leaving 16 bases between them. CDR3 length equals 13 residues. As DNA, the CDR3 is TGTGCCAGCAGCCAAGCGGAGGTCTTTAGGACGTTCTTC. It translates to CASSQAEVFRTFF.

The chain recombines TRBV5-8 with TRBJ1-1, with D perhaps TRBD1 (5 bases). The germline V and J ends were trimmed by 1 base and 11 bases, with 18 bases remaining between them. Per the germline V gene, CDR1 is SGHTS and CDR2 is YDEGEE. The CDR3 loop spans 14 amino acids. CDR3 in amino acids: CASSLTPGAAGAFF. CDR3 nucleotide sequence: TGTGCCAGCAGCTTGACGCCCGGGGCCGCGGGGGCTTTCTTT.

The gene calls are TRBV3-1 and TRBJ1-1; D not resolved. In germline, CDR1 is LGHDT, CDR2 YNNKEL (reference sequence). The CDR3 length is 15 residues. Trimming left V 0 bases short and J 0 bases short, with 8 bases between. CDR3 DNA: TGTGCCAGCAGCCAAGATCTACGGTTGAACACTGAAGCTTTCTTT. Amino acid sequence: CASSQDLRLNTEAFF.

The chain couples TRBV5-1 to TRBJ1-2; D gene uncertain. The CDR3 totals 14 residues. V gave up 4 bases and J gave up 2 bases, with 12 bases separating them. The germline V gene has CDR1 SGHRS and CDR2 YFSETQ. As DNA, the CDR3 is TGCGCCAGCAGCCCCGAACATCTGAACTATGGCTACACCTTC. Residues: CASSPEHLNYGYTF.